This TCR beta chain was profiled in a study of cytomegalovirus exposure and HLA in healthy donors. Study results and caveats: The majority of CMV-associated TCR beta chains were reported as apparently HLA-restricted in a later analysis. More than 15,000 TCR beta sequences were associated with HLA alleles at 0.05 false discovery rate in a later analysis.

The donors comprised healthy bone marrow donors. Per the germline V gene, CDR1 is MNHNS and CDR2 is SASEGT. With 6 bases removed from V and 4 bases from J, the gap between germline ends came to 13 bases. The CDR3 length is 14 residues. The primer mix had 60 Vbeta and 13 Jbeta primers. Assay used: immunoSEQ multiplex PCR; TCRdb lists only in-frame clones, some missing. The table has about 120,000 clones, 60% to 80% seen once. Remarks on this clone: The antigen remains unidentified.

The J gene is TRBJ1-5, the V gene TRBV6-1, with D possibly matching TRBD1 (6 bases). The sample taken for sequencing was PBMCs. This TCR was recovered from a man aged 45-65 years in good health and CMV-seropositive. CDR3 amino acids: CASSPGQRNQPQHF. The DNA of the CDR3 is TGTGCCAGCAGCCCGGGACAACGGAATCAGCCCCAGCATTTT.